What follows are 17 T cell receptor beta chains derived from one specimen sequenced in a study of T cells in Graves' hyperthyroidism and ophthalmopathy. The investigators amplified TCR beta CDR3 regions from RNA transcripts. Primed by the HTBI set, a first-round RT-PCR was run on the TCR CDR3. TCRdb independently ran MiXCR on the multiplex PCR reads; one entry per CDR3 protein. Here the sample spans some 400,000 distinct CDR3 sequences, over 11% being singletons. The sample comprised blood. The receptors were sampled from an older woman with Graves' hyperthyroidism.

This clonotype came up many times. The chain combines TRBV7-8 with TRBJ2-3; no clear D. CDR1 is SGHVS and CDR2 is FQNEAQ in the germline V gene. The V and J ends lost 0 bases and 1 base respectively, with 14 bases between them. The CDR3 totals 17 residues. DNA for the CDR3: TGTGCCAGCAGCTTAGCAGCTGGGCGTAGTCGCACAGATACGCAGTATTTT. Translating gives CASSLAAGRSRTDTQYF.

The table lists this clonotype with a few counts. The chain couples TRBV29-1 to TRBJ2-7; perhaps TRBD2 as D (6 bases). In germline, CDR1 is SQVTM, CDR2 ANQGSEA. V shed 7 bases and J shed 6 bases, with 16 bases lying between them. This CDR3 is built from 12 residues. In DNA, the CDR3 is TGCAGCGGCGCCGGGGCCGGGGGCGAGCAGTACTTC. This gives the protein CSGAGAGGEQYF.

This sequence joins TRBV5-1 and TRBJ2-7; D possibly corresponds to TRBD2 (5 bases). Between the trimmed V and J ends, which lost 0 bases and 0 bases, there was a span of 10 bases. This CDR3 is built from 15 residues. Germline V lookup: CDR1 SGHRS, CDR2 YFSETQ. CDR3: CASSLGATSSYEQYF. The CDR3 nucleotides read TGCGCCAGCAGCTTGGGAGCAACTAGCTCCTACGAGCAGTACTTC. Variable domain in full (rest from reference TRBV5-1 and TRBJ2-7): KAGVTQTPRYLIKTRGQQVTLSCSPISGHRSVSWYQQTPGQGLQFLFEYFSETQRNKGNFPGRFSGRQFSNSRSEMNVSTLELGDSALYLCASSLGATSSYEQYFGPGTRLTVT.

This clonotype was seen repeatedly, ten times or more. This sequence joins TRBV6-1 and TRBJ2-3; perhaps TRBD2 as D (5 bases). V lost 7 bases and J 8 bases, leaving 19 bases between the germline ends. Germline assignment: CDR1 MNHNS and CDR2 SASEGT. The CDR3 runs 14 residues. CDR3 in amino acids: CASTAFQRRSTQYF. The CDR3 DNA reads TGTGCCAGCACCGCATTCCAGCGGCGGAGTACGCAGTATTTT.

The sample holds a few counts of this clonotype. The J gene is TRBJ2-4, the V gene TRBV5-1; D possibly corresponds to TRBD2 (5 bases). The germline V and J ends were trimmed by 4 bases and 9 bases, with 17 bases remaining between them. The CDR3 covers 14 residues. Germline lookup yields CDR1 SGHRS and CDR2 YFSETQ. DNA of the CDR3: TGCGCCAGCAGCCCCGGGGATAGCAGAGGCATTCAGTACTTC. As protein: CASSPGDSRGIQYF.

This clonotype was counted ten times or more. This chain connects TRBV24-1 to TRBJ2-1, with TRBD1 matching over 10 bases. The CDR3 is 18 amino acids. Germline-derived CDR1 and CDR2 are KGHDR and SFDVKD. The DNA of the CDR3 is TGTGATCAAGGAATGGGGCTGGGGACAGGGGAGACCTACAATGAGCAGTTCTTC. It encodes CDQGMGLGTGETYNEQFF.

This clonotype was seen many times. The chain has TRBV18 and TRBJ2-2, with TRBD2 identical over 10 bases. The CDR3 totals 16 residues. J was trimmed by 3 bases and V by 0 bases; bases with no gene match: 1. Looked up from germline, CDR1 is KGHSH and CDR2 is LQKENI. CDR3 residues: CASSPPLAGDTGELFF. CDR3 sequence (DNA): TGTGCCAGCTCACCACCCCTAGCGGGAGACACCGGGGAGCTGTTTTTT.

The chain carries TRBV12-3 or TRBV12-4 and TRBJ2-3; TRBD2 agrees at 14 bases. The V gene end was trimmed by 6 bases and the J gene end by 4 bases; junction bases not matched to a gene: 3. The length of the CDR3 is 15 residues. For the CDR3, the DNA is TGTGCCAGCAGGGGACTAGCGGGAGTTGCAGATACGCAGTATTTT. This encodes CASRGLAGVADTQYF.

The CDR3 DNA reads TGCAGCGTTGAATATCCTCCCCAGCGGGAGCCTTCGGCAGATACGCAGTATTTT. Translation gives CSVEYPPQREPSADTQYF. The chain joins TRBV29-1 to TRBJ2-3; 8 bases are a match to TRBD2. Unmatched junction bases numbered 17, after V lost 2 bases and J lost 4 bases. The V gene's germline CDR1 is SQVTM and CDR2 ANQGSEA. The CDR3 contains 18 residues.

A few counts support this clonotype. The chain recombines TRBV6-5 with TRBJ2-7; the D is unclear. Germline V gives CDR1 MNHEY, CDR2 SVGAGI. The CDR3 is 13 residues long. Trimming shortened V by 2 bases and J by 4 bases, and 9 bases separated the two germline ends. CDR3 amino acids: CASSYASSYEQYF. DNA of the CDR3: TGTGCCAGCAGTTACGCGTCATCTTACGAGCAGTACTTC.

In its sample, this clonotype was seen many times. V gene TRBV20-1 combines with J gene TRBJ2-1; possible D gene TRBD1, 6 bases. V was clipped by 3 bases and J by 3 bases, with 9 bases between them. The CDR3 extends over 13 amino acids. The V gene's germline CDR1 is DFQATT and CDR2 SNEGSKA (reference sequence). For the CDR3, the DNA is TGCAGTGCTAGGGACAGCAACTACAATGAGCAGTTCTTC. Translation: CSARDSNYNEQFF.

This clonotype was counted at least ten times. V is TRBV12-3 or TRBV12-4 and J is TRBJ1-4; weak D call: TRBD1 (6 bases). The V and J ends lost 8 bases and 5 bases respectively, with 15 bases between them. The CDR3 sequence is 14 residues long. For the CDR3, the DNA is TGTGCCAGCGGGGGCGGGGGAGTAAATGAAAAACTGTTTTTT. Amino acids: CASGGGGVNEKLFF.

The chain joins TRBV2 to TRBJ1-2; D not resolved. V was cut by 11 bases and J by 6 bases, with 16 bases left in between. The CDR3 has 12 amino acids. Germline loops: CDR1 SNHLY, CDR2 FYNNEI. The CDR3 region has the DNA TGTGCCCTCCCGAGTCCCGCACATGGCTACACCTTC. This encodes CALPSPAHGYTF.

This clonotype occurred many times. The chain recombines TRBV5-4 with TRBJ2-5; 11 bases agree with TRBD2. V shed 1 base and J 4 bases; nucleotides not matched to a gene: 0. Germline values: CDR1 SGHNT, CDR2 YYREEE (reference sequence). CDR3 length: 14 amino acids. The CDR3: CASSLTSGRETQYF. The CDR3 coding sequence is TGTGCCAGCAGCTTGACTAGCGGGAGAGAGACCCAGTACTTC.

This chain uses TRBV5-1 with TRBJ1-1; a weak D match, TRBD1 (6 bases). CDR3 length: 17 amino acids. Trimming stripped 4 bases from V and 3 bases from J, with 22 bases between. CDR1 and CDR2 (germline): SGHRS, YFSETQ. The CDR3: CASSLGVGASRDTEAFF. As DNA, the CDR3 is TGCGCCAGCAGCCTAGGTGTGGGGGCCAGCAGGGACACTGAAGCTTTCTTT.

The gene calls are TRBV5-1 and TRBJ2-7, with TRBD1 matching 8 bases. J lost 5 bases, V lost 4 bases, and 8 bases had no gene match. CDR3 length: 14 residues. Germline loops: CDR1 SGHRS, CDR2 YFSETQ. This CDR3 reads CASSDGTGSHEQYF. CDR3 coding DNA: TGCGCCAGCAGCGACGGGACAGGTAGCCACGAGCAGTACTTC.

This clonotype occurred a few times. V is TRBV29-1 and J is TRBJ2-3; TRBD2 matches 8 bases. The CDR3 runs to 18 residues. Trimming removed 2 bases from V and 4 bases from J; junction bases left unmatched: 17. CDR1 SQVTM and CDR2 ANQGSEA come from the germline V gene. The CDR3 DNA reads as TGCAGCGTTGAATATCTTCCCCAGCGGGAGCCTTCGGCAGATACGCAGTATTTT. Its translation is CSVEYLPQREPSADTQYF.